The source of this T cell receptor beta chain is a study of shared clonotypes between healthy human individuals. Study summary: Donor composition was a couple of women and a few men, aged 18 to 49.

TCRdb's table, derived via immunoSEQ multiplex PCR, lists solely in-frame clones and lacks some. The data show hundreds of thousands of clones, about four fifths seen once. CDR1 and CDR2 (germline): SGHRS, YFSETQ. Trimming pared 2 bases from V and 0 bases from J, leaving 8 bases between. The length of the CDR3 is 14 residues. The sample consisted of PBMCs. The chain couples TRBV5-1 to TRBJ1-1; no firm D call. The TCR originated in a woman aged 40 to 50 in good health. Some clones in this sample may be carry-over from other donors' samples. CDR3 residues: CASSLIGMNTEAFF. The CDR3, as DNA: TGCGCCAGCAGCTTAATAGGGATGAACACTGAAGCTTTCTTT.